This TCR beta chain was recorded in a study of low-dose radiotherapy and immunotherapy resistance in tumors. Study details: Fractions of 0.5 Gy went to Cohort 1 every 2 weeks, totaling 6.5 Gy. Cohort 2 received 1 Gy per fraction every two weeks, totaling 13 Gy over 26 weeks.

The CDR3 runs to 15 residues. The V gene's germline CDR1 is DFQATT and CDR2 SNEGSKA (reference sequence). Trimming shortened V by 5 bases and J by 1 base, and 17 bases separated the two germline ends. TRAV- and TRBV-specific primers were used for first-strand cDNA, which covered alpha and beta chains. With a V-primer adapter and a constant-region primer, TCRs were amplified for approximately 20 PCR cycles. It was by in vitro transcription that isolated mRNA was amplified. Via MiXCR, TCRdb re-called the reads, giving one row per CDR3 protein. The table includes approximately 42,000 distinct CDR3 sequences, 25% to 30% detected once. Documented time point: after trial treatment. The treatment was: LDRT plus nivolumab, ipilimumab, low-dose cyclophosphamide and aspirin (RACIN trial). This clonotype has at least ten counts.

Sequenced material: PBMCs, taken after low-dose radiotherapy plus immunotherapy. This sequence was found in a male donor with prostate cancer. This sequence joins TRBV20-1 and TRBJ1-1; a weak D match, TRBD1 (6 bases). In DNA form, the CDR3 reads TGCAGTGCTCTACAGGGTAACGGAGCGAACACTGAAGCTTTCTTT. Translated, it gives CSALQGNGANTEAFF.